The 11 T cell receptor beta chains in this list originate from one sample, sequenced in a study of cytomegalovirus exposure and HLA in healthy donors. The PCR ran on 60 Vbeta and 13 Jbeta primers. Clones were sequenced by immunoSEQ multiplex PCR, and TCRdb holds only the in-frame ones, with some missing. The data contain some 150,000 clones, over 60% of them singletons. Sequenced sample: PBMCs. The source is a woman aged 25-40 years in good health and CMV-seropositive.

This sequence joins TRBV2 and TRBJ2-5; TRBD2 matches 9 bases. The length of the CDR3 is 16 residues. Germline-derived CDR1 and CDR2 are SNHLY and FYNNEI. The V gene end was trimmed by 1 base and the J gene end by 1 base; junction bases not matched to a gene: 4. The CDR3 reads CASSEGLAGTQETQYF. The CDR3 coding sequence is TGTGCCAGCAGTGAAGGGCTAGCGGGAACCCAAGAGACCCAGTACTTC.

This sequence joins TRBV4-1 and TRBJ1-1, with 8 bases lining up with TRBD1. CDR3 length: 13 residues. The V gene end was trimmed by 5 bases and the J gene end by 3 bases; junction bases not matched to a gene: 2. Looked up from germline, CDR1 is MGHRA and CDR2 is YSYEKL. As DNA, the CDR3 is TGCGCCAGCAGCGTACAGGGGGACACTGAAGCTTTCTTT. Encoded protein: CASSVQGDTEAFF.

The chain recombines TRBV10-1 with TRBJ2-3; 10 nucleotides align to TRBD2. The germline CDR1 and CDR2 sequences are WNHNN and SYGVQD (reference sequence). The CDR3 totals 18 residues. V was clipped by 4 bases and J by 5 bases; unmatched bases: 15. CDR3 sequence (DNA): TGCGCCAGCAGTGTAGCCCTACGAGCGGGGGGGCCTGAAGATACGCAGTATTTT. It codes for CASSVALRAGGPEDTQYF.

This clone has more than one count but fewer than ten. The rearrangement links TRBV18 to TRBJ1-2; tentatively, D is TRBD1 (6 bases). The germline gives CDR1 KGHSH, CDR2 LQKENI. V lost 6 bases, J lost 2 bases, and 13 bases lay in between. CDR3 length: 14 amino acids. The DNA for the CDR3 is TGTGCCAGCTCCCTAGTCGACAGGAACTATGGCTACACCTTC. This translates into CASSLVDRNYGYTF.

CDR3 DNA: TGTGCCAGCAGTGAATCCTGGGGGGGCACTGAAGCTTTCTTT. It codes for CASSESWGGTEAFF. This rearrangement joins TRBV2 to TRBJ1-1, with D perhaps matching TRBD1 (5 bases). This CDR3 region has 14 residues. The V gene's germline CDR1 is SNHLY and CDR2 FYNNEI. Trimming took off 2 bases at V and 4 bases at J, with 11 bases between the two ends. The full variable domain, its missing parts supplied by reference TRBV2 and TRBJ1-1, is EPEVTQTPSHQVTQMGQEVILRCVPISNHLYFYWYRQILGQKVEFLVSFYNNEISEKSEIFDDQFSVERPDGSNFTLKIRSTKLEDSAMYFCASSESWGGTEAFFGQGTRLTVV.

V usage is TRBV28 and J usage is TRBJ1-6, with D maybe TRBD1 (5 bases). The V gene lost 6 bases and the J gene lost 10 bases, with 10 bases spanning the gap. Germline V gene data show CDR1 as MDHEN and CDR2 as SYDVKM. The CDR3 extends over 12 amino acids. The CDR3 loop is CASRDTSSPLHF. CDR3 sequence (DNA): TGTGCCAGCAGGGACACTAGCTCACCCCTCCACTTT. The variable domain in full, completed from reference TRBV28 and TRBJ1-6, reads DVKVTQSSRYLVKRTGEKVFLECVQDMDHENMFWYRQDPGLGLRLIYFSYDVKMKEKGDIPEGYSVSREKKERFSLILESASTNQTSMYLCASRDTSSPLHFGNGTRLTVT.

The rearrangement links TRBV14 to TRBJ1-2, with no clear D. The CDR3 runs 16 residues. V shed 3 bases and J shed 5 bases, with 19 bases lying between them. From germline, CDR1 is SGHDN and CDR2 FVKESK. The CDR3 loop is CASSHEPWTRSYGYTF. Written as DNA, the CDR3 is TGTGCCAGCAGCCATGAACCTTGGACTCGGTCGTATGGCTACACCTTC. Filled out from reference TRBV14 and TRBJ1-2, the complete variable domain reads EAGVTQFPSHSVIEKGQTVTLRCDPISGHDNLYWYRRVMGKEIKFLLHFVKESKQDESGMPNNRFLAERTGGTYSTLKVQPAELEDSGVYFCASSHEPWTRSYGYTFGSGTRLTVV.

The rearrangement uses TRBV28 and TRBJ2-3; 7 nucleotides match TRBD1. The germline V gene has CDR1 MDHEN and CDR2 SYDVKM. This CDR3 has 15 amino acids. Unmatched junction bases numbered 3, after V lost 1 base and J lost 2 bases. The CDR3 sequence is CASSLSGQPTDTQYF. In DNA, the CDR3 is TGTGCCAGCAGTTTATCGGGACAGCCCACAGATACGCAGTATTTT.

The chain joins TRBV9 to TRBJ2-3, with 10 bases lining up with TRBD2. V shed 0 bases and J 3 bases; nucleotides not matched to a gene: 4. Germline V gives CDR1 SGDLS, CDR2 YYNGEE. This CDR3 is 16 amino acids long. The CDR3 loop reads CASSVGASGSTDTQYF. The CDR3 DNA follows: TGTGCCAGCAGCGTAGGCGCTAGCGGGAGTACAGATACGCAGTATTTT.

The gene calls are TRBV15 and TRBJ1-2, with D perhaps matching TRBD1 (6 bases). CDR3 size: 18 residues. Germline values: CDR1 LNHNV, CDR2 YYDKDF (reference sequence). V dropped 1 base and J dropped 0 bases, with 18 bases sitting between them. The CDR3 DNA reads TGTGCCACCAGCAGAGCTCCGGAGGGGGGGGAGACTAACTATGGCTACACCTTC. It codes for CATSRAPEGGETNYGYTF.

J is TRBJ2-7 and V is TRBV5-1, with D possibly matching TRBD2 (6 bases). The CDR3 length is 15 residues. The germline V and J ends were trimmed by 4 bases and 2 bases, with 16 bases remaining between them. The V gene's germline CDR1 is SGHRS and CDR2 YFSETQ. CDR3 residues: CASSPGTEGPYEQYF. In DNA form, the CDR3 reads TGCGCCAGCAGCCCAGGGACGGAGGGCCCCTACGAGCAGTACTTC.